The following is a T cell receptor (beta chain) sequence with its context. Antigen unknown. Produced via immunoSEQ multiplex PCR; TCRdb's table is partial and in-frame only. The data hold more than 50,000 clones, with around 89% observed a single time. These data belong to a study of a mutant IDH1 vaccine in newly diagnosed glioma. As for the study in general: Patients began vaccination 4-6 weeks after radiotherapy alone, or with temozolomide cycles. Previous treatment comprised radiotherapy, temozolomide, or both, mostly both.

Time point: week 11, during vaccination. Every vaccine dose comprised 300 ug of mutant IDH1 20-mer peptide plus topical imiquimod. Study results and limitations: Less than 95% of patients showed vaccine-induced immune responses across multiple MHC alleles. Variations in leading peripheral T cell clonotypes appeared to have no connection with pseudoprogression.

Germline values: CDR1 MNHEY, CDR2 SMNVEV (reference sequence). With 5 bases removed from V and 1 base from J, the gap between germline ends came to 21 bases. CDR3 length: 18 amino acids. The source is a man aged 35 to 55 with glioma. Sequences were derived from PBMCs, sampled from a glioma patient whose treatment included an IDH1 peptide vaccine. This chain uses TRBV27 with TRBJ2-4; TRBD2 is a possible D gene (5 bases). The CDR3 sequence is CASSTPGRGAAAKNIQYF. CDR3 DNA sequence: TGTGCCAGCAGTACCCCGGGTCGGGGTGCTGCGGCCAAAAACATTCAGTACTTC.